The 29 T cell receptor beta chains in this list originate from one sample, sequenced in a study of T cell responses to AZD1222 COVID-19 vaccine. TCRdb's copy holds only in-frame clones and misses some; the assay was immunoSEQ multiplex PCR. This sample has approximately 82,000 clones, with roughly 90% found just once. The specimen was peripheral blood, collected 28 days after the second AZD1222 dose. These receptors came from an adult who received the AZD1222 COVID-19 vaccine.

This clone has a handful of counts. The chain uses TRBV14 and TRBJ2-2; D may be TRBD1 (6 bases). Germline V lookup: CDR1 SGHDN, CDR2 FVKESK. The CDR3 totals 15 residues. V lost 2 bases and J lost 4, with 11 bases in between. The CDR3 coding sequence is TGTGCCAGCAGCCAACCGGGACATATCACCGGGGAGCTGTTTTTT. It encodes CASSQPGHITGELFF.

The chain links TRBV2 to TRBJ1-2; D is unresolved. Germline CDR1 and CDR2: SNHLY and FYNNEI. Between the trimmed V and J ends, which lost 0 bases and 5 bases, there was a span of 10 bases. CDR3 size: 14 residues. The CDR3 DNA sequence: TGTGCCAGCAGTGAAGCGCGCCAGGAATATGGCTACACCTTC. Protein product: CASSEARQEYGYTF.

This chain uses TRBV11-2 with TRBJ2-2; possibly TRBD1 for D (6 bases). This CDR3 is 16 amino acids long. Trimming removed 1 base at V and 5 bases at J, with 14 bases between. Per the germline V gene, CDR1 is SGHAT and CDR2 is FQNNGV. The DNA of the CDR3 is TGTGCCAGCAGCTTAGGGCCGACAGGCGGTACCGGGGAGCTGTTTTTT. Its protein is CASSLGPTGGTGELFF.

The chain joins TRBV9 to TRBJ2-1, with 10 positions matching TRBD1. Per germline, CDR1 SGDLS and CDR2 YYNGEE. The CDR3 contains 17 residues. Unmatched junction bases numbered 11, after V lost 3 bases and J lost 5 bases. CDR3 nucleotides: TGTGCCAGCAGCGAACACCTCGGGACAGGGGCCGACAATGAGCAGTTCTTC. The encoded protein is CASSEHLGTGADNEQFF.

The chain has TRBV5-1 and TRBJ1-2; no clear D gene. Germline loops: CDR1 SGHRS, CDR2 YFSETQ. Trimming left V 4 bases short and J 8 bases short, with 18 bases between. The CDR3 has 14 amino acids. CDR3 sequence reads: CASSEVGSVIGYTF. CDR3 DNA sequence: TGCGCCAGCAGCGAGGTGGGATCGGTTATCGGCTACACCTTC.

The chain is built from TRBV6-5 and TRBJ1-1; D not resolved. Germline assignment: CDR1 MNHEY and CDR2 SVGAGI. Trimming stripped 0 bases from V and 0 bases from J, with 5 bases between. This CDR3 spans 14 amino acids. The CDR3 loop is CASSYSPVNTEAFF. The CDR3 coding sequence is TGTGCCAGCAGTTACTCGCCGGTGAACACTGAAGCTTTCTTT.

The chain is built from TRBV30 and TRBJ2-2, with D perhaps TRBD1 or TRBD2 (5 bases each). The CDR3 covers 14 residues. V was clipped by 7 bases and J by 2 bases, with 14 bases between them. Germline lookup yields CDR1 GTSNPN and CDR2 SVGIG (reference sequence). The CDR3 loop reads CAFPAGGNTGELFF. CDR3 in DNA: TGTGCCTTCCCGGCTGGGGGAAACACCGGGGAGCTGTTTTTT.

CDR3 residues: CASSTKTPNTGELFF. In DNA, the CDR3 is TGTGCCAGCTCCACGAAGACACCAAACACCGGGGAGCTGTTTTTT. V is TRBV18 and J is TRBJ2-2; D unresolved. The V end lost 6 bases, the J end lost 2 bases, and 13 bases lay between the germline ends. CDR1 and CDR2 from the germline V gene are KGHSH and LQKENI. CDR3 length: 15 amino acids. The complete variable domain, with remaining parts taken from reference TRBV18 and TRBJ2-2, reads NAGVMQNPRHLVRRRGQEARLRCSPMKGHSHVYWYRQLPEEGLKFMVYLQKENIIDESGMPKERFSAEFPKEGPSILRIQQVVRGDSAAYFCASSTKTPNTGELFFGEGSRLTVL.

The V call is TRBV7-8, the J call TRBJ2-7; the D gene is possibly TRBD1 (6 bases). This CDR3 has 13 residues. Germline V gene data show CDR1 as SGHVS and CDR2 as FQNEAQ. V gave up 5 bases and J gave up 2 bases, with 10 bases separating them. CDR3 in amino acids: CASSKDSTYEQYF. The CDR3 DNA reads as TGTGCCAGCAGCAAGGACAGCACCTACGAGCAGTACTTC.

The chain employs TRBV11-3 and TRBJ2-2; D is perhaps TRBD1 (5 bases). The germline V gene has CDR1 SGHNT and CDR2 YENEEA. Deletions cut 2 bases from V and 4 bases from J, with 14 bases between. This CDR3 contains 16 residues. The CDR3 coding sequence is TGTGCCAGCAGCTTAAACTCAGGGTATACCACCGGGGAGCTGTTTTTT. This encodes CASSLNSGYTTGELFF.

The V gene is TRBV9, the J gene TRBJ1-6; D unresolved. Trimming pared 3 bases from V and 9 bases from J, leaving 19 bases between. Germline assignment: CDR1 SGDLS and CDR2 YYNGEE. The length of the CDR3 is 16 residues. CDR3 sequence reads: CASSASGPPAGSPLHF. The CDR3 DNA follows: TGTGCCAGCAGCGCTTCAGGACCCCCTGCAGGTTCACCCCTCCACTTT.

The chain couples TRBV4-2 to TRBJ1-1; D possibly corresponds to TRBD1 (6 bases). The CDR3 is 15 residues long. V dropped 2 bases and J dropped 1 base, with 11 bases sitting between them. Germline V gene data show CDR1 as LGHNA and CDR2 as YNFKEQ. The CDR3 DNA follows: TGTGCCAGCAGCCAACTAAAACAGGGGAACACTGAAGCTTTCTTT. Translated, it gives CASSQLKQGNTEAFF.

The J gene is TRBJ2-5, the V gene TRBV2; possible D gene TRBD2, 5 bases. V was cut by 3 bases and J by 3 bases, with 11 bases left in between. This CDR3 is 14 amino acids long. The germline gives CDR1 SNHLY, CDR2 FYNNEI. The CDR3 is CASSDPGNKETQYF. The CDR3 DNA reads as TGTGCCAGCAGTGACCCCGGGAACAAAGAGACCCAGTACTTC.

The V gene is TRBV2, the J gene TRBJ2-7, with 10 bases that match TRBD1. The CDR3 is made up of 15 amino acids. The germline V gene has CDR1 SNHLY and CDR2 FYNNEI. V trimming: 6 bases; J trimming: 0 bases; junction bases outside the gene matches: 5. The CDR3 DNA reads as TGTGCCAGCAGGAAGGACAGGGGGGACTCCTACGAGCAGTACTTC. It yields the protein CASRKDRGDSYEQYF.

The chain uses TRBV19 and TRBJ2-6, with D possibly matching TRBD2 (8 bases). CDR1 is LNHDA and CDR2 is SQIVND in the germline V gene (reference sequence). This CDR3 spans 18 amino acids. V was clipped by 6 bases and J by 2 bases, with 20 bases between them. CDR3 in amino acids: CASSTRGGTAAGANVLTF. Here the CDR3 DNA reads TGTGCCAGTAGCACTCGGGGGGGGACAGCGGCTGGGGCCAACGTCCTGACTTTC. The full variable domain, completed using reference TRBV19 and TRBJ2-6, is DGGITQSPKYLFRKEGQNVTLSCEQNLNHDAMYWYRQDPGQGLRLIYYSQIVNDFQKGDIAEGYSVSREKKESFPLTVTSAQKNPTAFYLCASSTRGGTAAGANVLTFGAGSRLTVL.

Only one count was recorded for this clone. V and J are TRBV7-2 and TRBJ2-7; no definite D call. This CDR3 has 12 amino acids. The ends were cut back, 3 bases at V and 7 bases at J, with 10 bases in the middle. Germline V gene data show CDR1 as SGHTA and CDR2 as FQGNSA. The CDR3 loop is CASSFTGYEQYF. CDR3 nucleotide sequence: TGTGCCAGCAGCTTTACGGGTTATGAGCAGTACTTC. Drawing the rest from reference TRBV7-2 and TRBJ2-7, the complete variable domain is GAGVSQSPSNKVTEKGKDVELRCDPISGHTALYWYRQSLGQGLEFLIYFQGNSAPDKSGLPSDRFSAERTGGSVSTLTIQRTQQEDSAVYLCASSFTGYEQYFGPGTRLTVT.

This clone was seen a handful of times. The chain joins TRBV11-3 to TRBJ1-3; D gene uncertain. This CDR3 is 17 amino acids long. V lost 3 bases, J lost 0 bases, and 15 bases lay in between. Germline V gene data show CDR1 as SGHNT and CDR2 as YENEEA. The CDR3 is CASSLGSGSHSGNTIYF. The CDR3 nucleotides read TGTGCCAGCAGCTTGGGGTCAGGCTCCCACTCTGGAAACACCATATATTTT.

The V call is TRBV5-4, the J call TRBJ2-7, with D hard to call. Germline V gives CDR1 SGHNT, CDR2 YYREEE (reference sequence). Trimming cost V 2 bases and J 0 bases, with 9 bases left between them. This CDR3 spans 14 amino acids. The DNA for the CDR3 is TGTGCCAGCAGCTTTGGGCGGAGCTCCTACGAGCAGTACTTC. This codes for CASSFGRSSYEQYF.

This chain uses TRBV30 with TRBJ1-1, with D maybe TRBD1 (6 bases). This CDR3 contains 14 residues. Germline CDR1 is GTSNPN and CDR2 is SVGIG (reference sequence). Trimming took 8 bases from V and 0 from J, leaving 16 bases between them. CDR3 residues: CAVKRGGMNTEAFF. CDR3 nucleotides: TGTGCCGTAAAACGGGGGGGCATGAACACTGAAGCTTTCTTT.

This chain joins TRBV10-3 and TRBJ1-3; D uncertain. The CDR3 has 14 amino acids. V was clipped by 10 bases and J by 4 bases, with 17 bases between them. CDR1 ENHRY and CDR2 SYGVKD come from the germline V gene. The CDR3 DNA is TGTGCCACCGGCGACGGGATGGGGGGAAACACCATATATTTT. This encodes CATGDGMGGNTIYF.

The chain combines TRBV19 with TRBJ2-5, with D maybe TRBD1 (6 bases). V was pared by 10 bases and J by 5 bases, with 17 bases between. The CDR3 runs to 13 residues. CDR1 LNHDA and CDR2 SQIVND come from the germline V gene (reference sequence). The CDR3 loop is CATRPGHDETQYF. CDR3 sequence (DNA): TGTGCCACCCGCCCGGGACATGACGAGACCCAGTACTTC.

The rearrangement joins TRBV6-1 to TRBJ1-2; D unclear. V was shortened by 0 bases and J by 0 bases, with 11 bases between the two germline ends. This CDR3 region has 16 residues. Germline assignment: CDR1 MNHNS and CDR2 SASEGT. CDR3 residues: CASSEALGMANYGYTF. The CDR3, as DNA: TGTGCCAGCAGTGAAGCGCTCGGGATGGCTAACTATGGCTACACCTTC.

The gene calls are TRBV19 and TRBJ1-5; 10 positions agree with TRBD1. Unmatched junction bases numbered 2, after V lost 3 bases and J lost 6 bases. The CDR3 sequence is 14 residues long. Germline assignment: CDR1 LNHDA and CDR2 SQIVND (reference sequence). The CDR3 DNA sequence: TGTGCCAGTAGTATGACAGGGGGCGGTCAGCCCCAGCATTTT. This codes for CASSMTGGGQPQHF.

The chain combines TRBV7-2 with TRBJ1-1; 8 bases are a match to TRBD1. Germline CDR1 reads SGHTA; CDR2 reads FQGNSA. Trimming at V came to 5 bases and at J to 1 base, leaving 6 bases not matched to a gene. The CDR3 runs 15 residues. CDR3 DNA sequence: TGTGCCAGCAGCAGTAACAGGGGGAGGAACACTGAAGCTTTCTTT. Its translation: CASSSNRGRNTEAFF.

This clone appeared once. The rearrangement links TRBV5-6 to TRBJ1-2, with D perhaps matching TRBD1 (6 bases). The CDR3 is 16 amino acids. Germline CDR1 SGHDT, CDR2 YYEEEE. V gave up 4 bases and J gave up 0 bases, with 16 bases separating them. The CDR3: CASSTKEGVANYGYTF. CDR3 DNA sequence: TGTGCCAGCAGCACAAAAGAGGGGGTGGCTAACTATGGCTACACCTTC.

This clone was found a few times. The chain has TRBV5-6 and TRBJ1-5; TRBD1 might be the D (6 bases). CDR3 size: 16 residues. Trimming pared 0 bases from V and 2 bases from J, leaving 12 bases between. The germline gives CDR1 SGHDT, CDR2 YYEEEE. CDR3 DNA sequence: TGTGCCAGCAGCTTGGCCGGGGGCTGGCGCAATCAGCCCCAGCATTTT. It encodes CASSLAGGWRNQPQHF.

The chain carries TRBV30 and TRBJ1-4; 8 positions agree with TRBD1. Germline CDR1 reads GTSNPN; CDR2 reads SVGIG (reference sequence). The CDR3 is made up of 15 amino acids. Trimming removed 3 bases from V and 5 bases from J; junction bases left unmatched: 8. The CDR3 here is CAWSTGGAPNEKLFF. CDR3 DNA: TGTGCCTGGAGCACAGGGGGAGCCCCGAATGAAAAACTGTTTTTT.

A remark on this clone: This CDR3 is also generated by other DNA sequences in the sample. This chain joins TRBV7-9 and TRBJ1-5; TRBD1 is a possible D gene (6 bases). V was shortened by 2 bases and J by 4 bases, with 6 bases between the two germline ends. Germline CDR1 reads SEHNR; CDR2 reads FQNEAQ (reference sequence). This CDR3 contains 13 residues. This chain's CDR3 is CASSLQGNQPQHF. The CDR3, as DNA: TGTGCCAGCAGCTTACAGGGGAATCAGCCCCAGCATTTT. The variable domain in full, with the rest retrieved from reference TRBV7-9 and TRBJ1-5, is DTGVSQNPRHKITKRGQNVTFRCDPISEHNRLYWYRQTLGQGPEFLTYFQNEAQLEKSRLLSDRFSAERPKGSFSTLEIQRTEQGDSAMYLCASSLQGNQPQHFGDGTRLSIL.

V gene TRBV7-2 combines with J gene TRBJ1-5; 8 bases fit TRBD1. This CDR3 comprises 16 residues. In germline, CDR1 is SGHTA, CDR2 FQGNSA. Losses at the gene ends were 4 bases for V and 0 bases for J; bases not matched to a gene: 5. As DNA, the CDR3 is TGTGCCAGCAGCTCAACAGGGGGTTATAGCAATCAGCCCCAGCATTTT. This codes for CASSSTGGYSNQPQHF.